These 28 T cell receptor beta chains share one sample of origin, sequenced in a study of shared clonotypes between healthy human individuals. The method was immunoSEQ multiplex PCR; TCRdb's version includes in-frame clones alone and lacks a portion of them. The sample shows roughly 700,000 clones, about 74% of them seen only once. Sequenced material: memory CD4+ T cells sorted from blood. Specified subset: CD45RA-negative fraction. All receptors come from a woman in her 30s in good health.

V gene TRBV19 combines with J gene TRBJ1-2, with no clear D. Germline V gene lookup returns CDR1 LNHDA and CDR2 SQIVND (reference sequence). Between the trimmed V and J ends, which lost 5 bases and 7 bases, there was a span of 11 bases. This CDR3 has 12 residues. The CDR3 here is CASSLSGFGYTF. In DNA form, the CDR3 reads TGTGCCAGTAGTTTATCTGGCTTTGGCTACACCTTC.

The chain couples TRBV9 to TRBJ2-2, with D possibly being TRBD2 (6 bases). Trimming stripped 4 bases from V and 4 bases from J, with 17 bases between. Germline V gene data show CDR1 as SGDLS and CDR2 as YYNGEE. The CDR3 loop spans 16 amino acids. CDR3 coding DNA: TGTGCCAGCAGCATAGGGACTGGACGGGCCACCGGGGAGCTGTTTTTT. Translation gives CASSIGTGRATGELFF.

With respect to this clone: One base away lies a much larger clone, so this may be a sequencing read error. Other DNA sequences in the same sample also yield this CDR3. CDR3 bases: TGTGCCAGCAGTCCCAATCAGCCCCAGCATTTT. Translated: CASSPNQPQHF. The gene calls are TRBV28 and TRBJ1-5; D remains unclear. The CDR3 is made up of 11 amino acids. CDR1 and CDR2 from the germline V gene are MDHEN and SYDVKM. V gave up 5 bases and J gave up 3 bases, with 2 bases separating them.

The J gene is TRBJ1-4, the V gene TRBV5-5, with unresolved D. CDR1 is SGHKS, CDR2 YYEKEE, per germline (reference sequence). The CDR3 has 14 amino acids. V gave up 4 bases and J gave up 8 bases, with 15 bases separating them. DNA for the CDR3: TGTGCCAGCAGCGTCTTCGGAAAAGGAGAAAAACTGTTTTTT. Encoded protein: CASSVFGKGEKLFF.

The rearrangement links TRBV19 to TRBJ2-3; TRBD2 matches 7 bases. This CDR3 is built from 14 residues. Germline V gene sequence: CDR1 LNHDA, CDR2 SQIVND (reference sequence). Losses at the gene ends were 4 bases for V and 2 bases for J; bases not matched to a gene: 3. CDR3 nucleotide sequence: TGTGCCAGTAGTACTAGCGGAATCACAGATACGCAGTATTTT. As protein: CASSTSGITDTQYF.

The CDR3 nucleotides read TGTGCCAGCAGATTGGGACAGGCCACCGCCTACGAGCAGTACTTC. Its translation is CASRLGQATAYEQYF. The chain carries TRBV27 and TRBJ2-7; TRBD1 agrees at 8 bases. The germline gives CDR1 MNHEY, CDR2 SMNVEV (reference sequence). The V gene end was trimmed by 6 bases and the J gene end by 2 bases; junction bases not matched to a gene: 9. CDR3 size: 15 residues.

The sample holds a few counts of this clone. The chain joins TRBV4-2 to TRBJ1-1; D remains unclear. V lost 0 bases, J lost 4 bases, and 6 bases lay in between. The germline gives CDR1 LGHNA, CDR2 YNFKEQ. The CDR3 has 13 amino acids. CDR3 residues: CASSQDKGTEAFF. The CDR3 DNA reads TGTGCCAGCAGCCAAGATAAGGGCACTGAAGCTTTCTTT.

Regarding this clone: One end of the junction fails to match germline, which may point to a read error. Other DNA sequences in this sample translate to the same CDR3. The chain is built from TRBV7-2 and TRBJ2-7; tentative D call: TRBD2 (6 bases). Germline CDR1 SGHTA, CDR2 FQGNSA. The CDR3 runs to 14 residues. In DNA form, the CDR3 reads TGTGCCAGCAGCCTACAAAGGGACTCCCACGAGCAGTACTTC. Translation gives CASSLQRDSHEQYF.

The chain uses TRBV13 and TRBJ2-7; D gene unclear. The V and J ends lost 3 bases and 2 bases respectively, with 8 bases between them. There are 13 residues in the CDR3. Germline-derived CDR1 and CDR2 are PRHDT and FYEKMQ (reference sequence). CDR3 coding DNA: TGTGCCAGCAGCTTTAGAAGAACCTACGAGCAGTACTTC. Protein product: CASSFRRTYEQYF.

This chain connects TRBV7-9 to TRBJ2-3; D is possibly TRBD1 or TRBD2 (5 bases each). The CDR3 extends over 15 amino acids. Germline CDR1 SEHNR, CDR2 FQNEAQ (reference sequence). Trimming took 4 bases from V and 2 from J, leaving 13 bases between them. This CDR3 reads CASSYDWGNTDTQYF. In DNA, the CDR3 is TGTGCCAGCAGCTATGACTGGGGGAACACAGATACGCAGTATTTT.

This clone was picked up a small number of times. V gene TRBV27 combines with J gene TRBJ1-3; 9 bases match TRBD1. This CDR3 region has 14 residues. Germline V gene data show CDR1 as MNHEY and CDR2 as SMNVEV (reference sequence). After removal of 6 bases from V and 4 bases from J, the junction contained 4 bases not matched to a gene. The CDR3 bases are TGTGCCAGCAGACAGGGGGCGCTAGGAAACACCATATATTTT. Translating gives CASRQGALGNTIYF.

V gene TRBV5-5 combines with J gene TRBJ2-7; D possibly corresponds to TRBD2 (5 bases). Looked up from germline, CDR1 is SGHKS and CDR2 is YYEKEE (reference sequence). Trimming stripped 3 bases from V and 0 bases from J, with 10 bases between. This CDR3 is 14 amino acids long. This CDR3 is CASSSIGSSYEQYF. In DNA, the CDR3 is TGTGCCAGCAGCTCAATAGGGAGCTCCTACGAGCAGTACTTC.

V gene TRBV19 combines with J gene TRBJ1-2; TRBD1 might be the D (5 bases). V was clipped by 5 bases and J by 7 bases, with 20 bases between them. This CDR3 has 15 residues. CDR1 and CDR2 (germline): LNHDA, SQIVND (reference sequence). The CDR3 bases are TGTGCCAGTAGTCTCGACCGGAGGGGTTTCGGTGGCTACACCTTC. Translated, it gives CASSLDRRGFGGYTF.

V gene TRBV7-9 combines with J gene TRBJ2-3, with no clear D. The V end was cut by 5 bases, the J end by 4 bases, with 10 bases between. Germline loops: CDR1 SEHNR, CDR2 FQNEAQ (reference sequence). CDR3 size: 13 residues. CDR3 loop: CASSPRSPDTQYF. The DNA for the CDR3 is TGTGCCAGCAGCCCCCGGAGCCCAGATACGCAGTATTTT.

The sample holds a few counts of this clone. The CDR3 protein is CASSLSQRSNEQFF. The CDR3 DNA is TGTGCCAGCAGCTTATCCCAGCGATCTAATGAGCAGTTCTTC. This chain uses TRBV7-9 with TRBJ2-1; unclear D gene. The CDR3 loop spans 14 amino acids. Trimming took 2 bases from V and 7 from J, leaving 12 bases between them. Germline CDR1 is SEHNR and CDR2 is FQNEAQ (reference sequence).

This clone has only one observation. The V call is TRBV9, the J call TRBJ2-2; 9 positions match TRBD2. With 0 bases clipped from V and 6 bases from J, the junction kept 9 bases outside the gene matches. Germline V gene lookup returns CDR1 SGDLS and CDR2 YYNGEE. This CDR3 contains 17 residues. For the CDR3, the DNA is TGTGCCAGCAGCGTAGGCGGGGGGGCCCCCTATCCCGGGGAGCTGTTTTTT. Its protein product is CASSVGGGAPYPGELFF.

This chain uses TRBV7-3 with TRBJ2-2; D possibly corresponds to TRBD2 (5 bases). There are 12 residues in the CDR3. The V gene lost 6 bases and the J gene lost 8 bases, with 10 bases spanning the gap. Looked up from germline, CDR1 is SGHTA and CDR2 is FQGTGA. This CDR3 reads CASSDYSGELFF. DNA for the CDR3: TGTGCCAGCAGTGACTACAGTGGGGAGCTGTTTTTT.

The chain uses TRBV7-9 and TRBJ2-7; perhaps TRBD1 as D (5 bases). The CDR3 contains 12 residues. V lost 5 bases and J 3 bases, leaving 8 bases between the germline ends. Germline CDR1 SEHNR, CDR2 FQNEAQ (reference sequence). The chain's CDR3 is CASSTQGYEQYF. The CDR3 DNA follows: TGTGCCAGCAGCACCCAGGGCTACGAGCAGTACTTC.

V usage is TRBV4-1 and J usage is TRBJ1-4; tentatively, D is TRBD1 (6 bases). Trimming took 2 bases from V and 10 from J, leaving 20 bases between them. This CDR3 contains 16 residues. Germline V gives CDR1 MGHRA, CDR2 YSYEKL. CDR3 DNA sequence: TGCGCCAGCAGCCAACCGCCCGGGGGCTATATCGTAAAACTGTTTTTT. Residues: CASSQPPGGYIVKLFF.

The V call is TRBV5-1, the J call TRBJ2-1; tentatively, D is TRBD1 (5 bases). CDR1 is SGHRS, CDR2 YFSETQ, per germline. Trimming left V 4 bases short and J 2 bases short, with 13 bases between. This CDR3 is built from 15 residues. The CDR3 nucleotides read TGCGCCAGCAGCGTCCAACAGGTAACCTACAATGAGCAGTTCTTC. It specifies CASSVQQVTYNEQFF.

The chain has TRBV6-5 and TRBJ2-1, with TRBD2 identical over 13 bases. Germline-derived CDR1 and CDR2 are MNHEY and SVGAGI. The ends lost 0 bases at V and 11 bases at J; junction bases unmatched: 7. This CDR3 is built from 16 residues. The CDR3 protein is CASSYSGLAGATQQFF. The CDR3 DNA reads as TGTGCCAGCAGTTACTCTGGACTAGCGGGAGCCACCCAGCAGTTCTTC.

V and J are TRBV11-3 and TRBJ2-7; D possibly matches TRBD1 or TRBD2 (5 bases each). The CDR3 totals 12 residues. V was clipped by 1 base and J by 7 bases, with 8 bases between them. Per germline, CDR1 SGHNT and CDR2 YENEEA. CDR3 sequence (DNA): TGTGCCAGCAGCTTAGGAGGGGAAGAGCAGTACTTC. It encodes CASSLGGEEQYF.

The chain has TRBV20-1 and TRBJ1-1; D is possibly TRBD1 (6 bases). Trimming shortened V by 8 bases and J by 10 bases, and 17 bases separated the two germline ends. Germline assignment: CDR1 DFQATT and CDR2 SNEGSKA (reference sequence). This CDR3 is 11 amino acids long. The DNA for the CDR3 is TGCAGTACGGGGGGGCTACAAGGAGCTTTCTTT. Translation: CSTGGLQGAFF.

This clone has just a few counts. The CDR3 bases are TGTGCCAGTAGTTGGCAGGGTGGAGCAAGGACTGAAGCTTTCTTT. Translated: CASSWQGGARTEAFF. The chain recombines TRBV19 with TRBJ1-1; D might be TRBD1 (5 bases). The CDR3 consists of 15 residues. Trimming took off 5 bases at V and 5 bases at J, with 18 bases between the two ends. CDR1 LNHDA and CDR2 SQIVND come from the germline V gene (reference sequence).

This sequence joins TRBV4-2 and TRBJ1-3; D gene ambiguous. V was trimmed by 1 base and J by 4 bases, leaving 8 bases between them. The germline gives CDR1 LGHNA, CDR2 YNFKEQ. The CDR3 sequence is 14 residues long. The chain's CDR3 is CASSQVGYGNTIYF. DNA for the CDR3: TGTGCCAGCAGCCAAGTAGGGTACGGAAACACCATATATTTT.

The J gene is TRBJ2-5, the V gene TRBV19; no firm D call. Germline V gene lookup returns CDR1 LNHDA and CDR2 SQIVND (reference sequence). Trimming stripped 2 bases from V and 1 base from J, with 5 bases between. The CDR3 has 13 amino acids. The CDR3 spells CASSIFFQETQYF. CDR3 DNA: TGTGCCAGTAGTATATTTTTCCAAGAGACCCAGTACTTC.

For the CDR3, the DNA is TGTGCCAGTAGTATGAGGCAGCCAGATCAGCCCCAGCATTTT. Translating it yields CASSMRQPDQPQHF. The chain has TRBV19 and TRBJ1-5; the D is unclear. V was cut by 3 bases and J by 5 bases, with 11 bases left in between. Germline lookup yields CDR1 LNHDA and CDR2 SQIVND (reference sequence). This CDR3 has 14 residues.

V usage is TRBV19 and J usage is TRBJ1-2, with a weak D call TRBD1 (5 bases). CDR3 length: 15 residues. Germline-derived CDR1 and CDR2 are LNHDA and SQIVND (reference sequence). With 0 bases removed from V and 2 bases from J, the gap between germline ends came to 10 bases. In nucleotides, the CDR3 is TGTGCCAGTAGTATAGAAGGCAGGGTGAACTATGGCTACACCTTC. This codes for CASSIEGRVNYGYTF.